The sequence of this T cell receptor (beta chain) was determined in a study of blood T cell repertoires in COVID-19 (dated by TCRdb to the early 2020s). For the study in its entirety: Collaborator samples came from the United States, Italy and Spain and covered acute and convalescent phases of COVID-19. The material from the prospective study consisted of cDNA or gDNA derived from T cells, B-cell-depleted T cells, or PBMCs. The dataset comprised deeply sampled blood TCRbeta repertoires from subjects exposed to, actively infected with, or recovered from COVID-19. A freely available public database, intended as a resource for researchers studying the immune response to SARS-CoV-2, is where the repertoires were released. Samples were obtained from the ongoing ImmuneRACE study (first 160 participants) and from 1,254 subjects provided by 6 global collaborators. A de-identified subject ID, COVID-19 status, age in years and sex were almost always included in the sample metadata. Where available, HLA class I and class II types were obtained from metadata supplied by the sample provider rather than from assay-based typing. Study-wide conclusions, independent of this receptor: How much clinical and demographic metadata was included differed by source and by participant, and the metadata was provided uncurated.

TCRbeta CDR3 regions were amplified from genomic DNA by means of the immunoSEQ Assay, a bias-controlled multiplex PCR. The authors' analysis ran thus. The number of nucleated cells in each sample was estimated from the amplification of reference gene primers within the assay. Sequence reads were collapsed and filtered to measure the absolute abundance of every unique TCRbeta CDR3 rearrangement. For each sample, productive Simpson clonality was calculated as the square root of Simpson's diversity index over productive rearrangements. TCRdb holds this immuneACCESS table with in-frame rearrangements only. Some clones are missing; in checked studies, unresolved V genes explain under half, and the rest has no known cause. V, J and clone size are those of that table, while D and trimming were read from the DNA. The sample table lists about 220,000 clones, roughly 85% of them with a count of one. Together, the top ten hold about 2.4% of the sample.

One collaborating source in Seattle enrolled patients during active infection and followed them longitudinally through the course of disease. Each collaborating institution followed its own protocols to collect whole blood in K2EDTA tubes. Collaborator samples were shipped for TCRbeta analysis as frozen whole blood, isolated PBMCs, or DNA extracted from either sample type. Trimming takes 11 bases from V and 4 bases from J, and the germline ends sit 15 bases apart. CDR3 length: 13 amino acids, cysteine to phenylalanine. Kept here is only the CDR3 DNA, which spans 39 bases and is read in frame from base 1. Of note for this clone: Its antigen is currently not known. Base-call qualities are not available, and no considerably larger clone is one nucleotide away.

The sample consisted of peripheral blood. The chain is encoded by TRBV12-3 or TRBV12-4 joined to TRBJ1-5, and possibly TRBD1, on 5 matching bases. The TCR sequence derives from a woman aged 70-85 years with COVID-19, enrolled during active disease. The CDR3 sequence is CASVGEGNQPQHF. The DNA sequence reads TGTGCCTCTGTGGGGGAGGGGAATCAGCCCCAGCATTTT.